This T cell receptor beta chain originates from a study of shared clonotypes between healthy human individuals. Study in general: For every donor, three CD4 naive, three CD4 memory, two CD8 naive and one CD8 memory plates were used.

Concerning this clone itself: Its cognate antigen is unknown.

Study-level results: The authors sampled blood alone, and tissue repertoires likely differ.

Here immunoSEQ multiplex PCR was the method, and the copy in TCRdb shows in-frame clones only, minus some. The profile shows some 89,000 clones, around two thirds of them singletons. Sequencing was performed on memory CD8+ T cells sorted from blood. Subset given: CD45RO+ cells pooled with CCR7-negative TemRA cells. This receptor was taken from a man aged 25 to 40 in good health.

Written as DNA, the CDR3 is TGTGCCAGCAGTTACACGAGGGGGCTGGACACTGAAGCTTTCTTT. Protein sequence: CASSYTRGLDTEAFF. The rearrangement links TRBV27 to TRBJ1-1, with TRBD1 matching over 7 bases. This CDR3 spans 15 amino acids. The germline V gene has CDR1 MNHEY and CDR2 SMNVEV (reference sequence). With 4 bases clipped from V and 3 bases from J, the junction kept 8 bases outside the gene matches.